These 25 T cell receptor beta chains originate from one sample sequenced in a study of blood T cells in healthy people across ages. Primers used in a second PCR of roughly 6 to 11 cycles were a sample-barcoded 5' primer and a J-beta primer mix. TCRdb called the 5' RACE reads again in MiXCR, with one record for every CDR3 protein. Of over 600,000 distinct CDR3 sequences in the sample, 45% to 70% were seen once. The specimen sequenced was blood. The origin of the receptors is a man aged 40-50 years in good health.

This chain connects TRBV12-3 or TRBV12-4 to TRBJ1-1, with no clear D. The CDR3 is made up of 13 amino acids. Trimming pared 5 bases from V and 8 bases from J, leaving 15 bases between. The DNA for the CDR3 is TGTGCCAGCAGTCCAAACCACATGAGCGAAGCTTTCTTT. It encodes CASSPNHMSEAFF.

The genes are TRBV7-2 and TRBJ2-5, with 7 bases matching TRBD2. From germline, CDR1 is SGHTA and CDR2 FQGNSA. The CDR3 runs 15 residues. V was pared by 5 bases and J by 4 bases, with 10 bases of the junction left unmatched. DNA for the CDR3: TGTGCCAGCAGCATAGATCTAGCGGCCCGAGAGACCCAGTACTTC. Encoded protein: CASSIDLAARETQYF.

Concerning this clonotype: A much larger clone is a single base away; this may be a read error. The chain joins TRBV24-1 to TRBJ2-1; 12 bases are a match to TRBD2. The CDR3 is 15 amino acids. Germline V gene lookup returns CDR1 KGHDR and CDR2 SFDVKD. DNA for the CDR3: TGTGCCACCAGCGAGAGACTAGCGGGAGTCAATGAGCGGTTCTTC. Its translation: CATSERLAGVNERFF.

This rearrangement joins TRBV15 to TRBJ2-3; TRBD2 matches at 7 bases. The CDR3 is 14 residues long. Germline assignment: CDR1 LNHNV and CDR2 YYDKDF (reference sequence). V trimming: 4 bases; J trimming: 5 bases; junction bases outside the gene matches: 6. The CDR3 DNA follows: TGTGCCACCAGCATCTCGGGGGGTTTAGATACGCAGTATTTT. Translation gives CATSISGGLDTQYF.

This chain uses TRBV11-2 with TRBJ2-4; D gene unclear. The CDR3 runs to 15 residues. In germline, CDR1 is SGHAT, CDR2 FQNNGV. V lost 6 bases to trimming and J lost 8 bases, with 20 bases between them. The CDR3 region has the DNA TGTGCCAGCAGAGACGGATGGCAGGCCCGGGACATTCAGTACTTC. It translates to CASRDGWQARDIQYF.

The rearrangement uses TRBV24-1 and TRBJ2-7; D is perhaps TRBD1 (5 bases). TRBJ2-5 matches the DNA end more closely, so the J call is doubtful. Germline V gives CDR1 KGHDR, CDR2 SFDVKD. The CDR3 covers 15 residues. The CDR3 DNA sequence: TGTGCCACCAGTGATGTAAGCAGGGATGAAGAGACCCAGTACTTC. Protein product: CATSDVSRDEETQYF.

The gene calls are TRBV5-1 and TRBJ2-2; D not certain. V lost 0 bases, J lost 4 bases, and 13 bases lay in between. This CDR3 spans 16 amino acids. In germline, CDR1 is SGHRS, CDR2 YFSETQ. The CDR3 nucleotides are TGCGCCAGCAGCTTGGTTACCGGATTTGGCACCGGGGAGCTGTTTTTT. It yields the protein CASSLVTGFGTGELFF.

This clonotype has a handful of counts. The chain is built from TRBV5-1 and TRBJ2-5; D remains ambiguous. CDR1 is SGHRS and CDR2 is YFSETQ in the germline V gene. CDR3 size: 13 residues. V lost 6 bases, J lost 1 base, and 10 bases lay in between. The CDR3 DNA reads TGCGCCAGCAAGTATGGGGTCCAAGAGACCCAGTACTTC. It codes for CASKYGVQETQYF. Based on the CDR3 plus reference TRBV5-1 and TRBJ2-5, the full variable domain is KAGVTQTPRYLIKTRGQQVTLSCSPISGHRSVSWYQQTPGQGLQFLFEYFSETQRNKGNFPGRFSGRQFSNSRSEMNVSTLELGDSALYLCASKYGVQETQYFGPGTRLLVL.

This chain connects TRBV2 to TRBJ1-5, with D unresolved. V was clipped by 7 bases and J by 5 bases, with 9 bases between them. In germline, CDR1 is SNHLY, CDR2 FYNNEI. The CDR3 has 12 residues. The DNA for the CDR3 is TGTGCCAGCACTGTACCCGATCAGCCCCAGCATTTT. It codes for CASTVPDQPQHF.

The chain carries TRBV29-1 and TRBJ2-1; possibly TRBD2 for D (5 bases). This CDR3 has 11 amino acids. The V gene's germline CDR1 is SQVTM and CDR2 ANQGSEA. Trimming removed 5 bases from V and 9 bases from J, with 11 bases in between. This CDR3 is CSVLAVSEQFF. As DNA, the CDR3 is TGCAGCGTTCTAGCAGTTAGTGAGCAGTTCTTC.

This clonotype was found many times. The CDR3 region is CATSRDSPQFSRYEQYF. CDR3 nucleotides: TGTGCCACCAGCAGAGATAGCCCTCAATTTTCTCGCTACGAGCAGTACTTC. The chain couples TRBV15 to TRBJ2-7; D gene ambiguous. Trimming left V 0 bases short and J 3 bases short, with 18 bases between. The CDR3 runs to 17 residues. Germline values: CDR1 LNHNV, CDR2 YYDKDF (reference sequence). The full variable domain, completed using reference TRBV15 and TRBJ2-7, is DAMVIQNPRYQVTQFGKPVTLSCSQTLNHNVMYWYQQKSSQAPKLLFHYYDKDFNNEADTPDNFQSRRPNTSFCFLDIRSPGLGDTAMYLCATSRDSPQFSRYEQYFGPGTRLTVT.

This chain connects TRBV9 to TRBJ2-2, with unresolved D. CDR3 length: 13 amino acids. CDR1 and CDR2 (germline): SGDLS, YYNGEE. Trimming left V 0 bases short and J 5 bases short, with 5 bases between. CDR3 bases: TGTGCCAGCAGCGTAGTTCTGACCGGGGAGCTGTTTTTT. This codes for CASSVVLTGELFF. Full variable domain (missing parts from reference TRBV9 and TRBJ2-2): DSGVTQTPKHLITATGQRVTLRCSPRSGDLSVYWYQQSLDQGLQFLIQYYNGEERAKGNILERFSAQQFPDLHSELNLSSLELGDSALYFCASSVVLTGELFFGEGSRLTVL.

This clonotype was observed a few times. The chain employs TRBV28 and TRBJ2-4, with 9 bases lining up with TRBD1. The J call may be mistaken, given a closer DNA end match to TRBJ2-7. The CDR3 length is 14 residues. The germline CDR1 and CDR2 sequences are MDHEN and SYDVKM. CDR3 bases: TGTGCCAGCAGAAAGAGACAGGGGGTTAACGAGCAGTACTTC. It translates to CASRKRQGVNEQYF.

This clonotype appeared a single time. The chain employs TRBV6-2 or TRBV6-3 and TRBJ2-5, with D possibly called TRBD1 or TRBD2 (5 bases each). The J call is in doubt because the DNA end fits TRBJ2-7 better. The CDR3 covers 13 residues. CDR1 MNHEY and CDR2 SVGEGT come from the germline V gene. CDR3 residues: CASRSLGAYEQYF. The CDR3 nucleotides are TGTGCCAGCAGATCACTAGGGGCCTACGAGCAGTACTTC.

Concerning this clonotype: A much more abundant neighbour one base away suggests this may be a read error. V usage is TRBV9 and J usage is TRBJ1-2; 7 nucleotides align to TRBD1. Germline lookup yields CDR1 SGDLS and CDR2 YYNGEE. The CDR3 covers 15 residues. Unmatched junction bases numbered 8, after V lost 4 bases and J lost 2 bases. DNA for the CDR3: TGTGCCAGCAGCCGAACTCCACAGGGGAACTATGGCTACACCTTC. The encoded protein is CASSRTPQGNYGYTF.

The chain employs TRBV5-5 and TRBJ1-1; 7 nucleotides match TRBD1. V lost 6 bases, J lost 1 base, and 6 bases stayed unmatched. Germline CDR1 SGHKS, CDR2 YYEKEE (reference sequence). This CDR3 has 14 amino acids. The CDR3 DNA is TGTGCCAGCAACCTAAGACAGGGGAACACTGAAGCTTTCTTT. Amino acids: CASNLRQGNTEAFF. Full variable domain (rest looked up from reference TRBV5-5 and TRBJ1-1): DAGVTQSPTHLIKTRGQQVTLRCSPISGHKSVSWYQQVLGQGPQFIFQYYEKEERGRGNFPDRFSARQFPNYSSELNVNALLLGDSALYLCASNLRQGNTEAFFGQGTRLTVV.

The V and J genes are TRBV7-9 and TRBJ2-5, with TRBD1 identical over 12 bases. The CDR3 covers 15 residues. V lost 4 bases and J lost 11; bases outside the gene matches: 11. CDR1 is SEHNR and CDR2 is FQNEAQ in the germline V gene (reference sequence). The chain's CDR3 is CASSYRDRGHNEQYF. The DNA of the CDR3 is TGTGCCAGCAGCTACCGGGACAGGGGGCACAATGAGCAGTACTTC. Variable domain in full (rest from reference TRBV7-9 and TRBJ2-5): DTGVSQNPRHKITKRGQNVTFRCDPISEHNRLYWYRQTLGQGPEFLTYFQNEAQLEKSRLLSDRFSAERPKGSFSTLEIQRTEQGDSAMYLCASSYRDRGHNEQYFGPGTRLLVL.

This clonotype was found once. The gene calls are TRBV25-1 and TRBJ1-4; D is ambiguous. The V end lost 8 bases, the J end lost 0 bases, and 13 bases lay between the germline ends. Per the germline V gene, CDR1 is MGHDK and CDR2 is SYGVNS. This CDR3 is 15 amino acids long. CDR3 nucleotides: TGTGCCAGCCGGCCCCCTCCTCCAACTAATGAAAAACTGTTTTTT. The encoded protein is CASRPPPPTNEKLFF.

The gene calls are TRBV20-1 and TRBJ1-1; the D is unclear. The CDR3 has 15 residues. Germline-derived CDR1 and CDR2 are DFQATT and SNEGSKA (reference sequence). The V gene lost 0 bases and the J gene lost 1 base, with 12 bases spanning the gap. The CDR3 DNA reads TGCAGTGCTAGAGATGGGGATCCCGGGAACACTGAAGCTTTCTTT. This gives the protein CSARDGDPGNTEAFF.

This clonotype occurred a few times. The V and J genes are TRBV27 and TRBJ2-5; the match to TRBD2 covers 12 bases. CDR3 length equals 16 residues. Germline CDR1 is MNHEY and CDR2 is SMNVEV (reference sequence). Losses at the gene ends were 9 bases for V and 5 bases for J; bases not matched to a gene: 13. The CDR3: CASSPGLAGIRETQYF. CDR3 sequence (DNA): TGTGCCAGTAGCCCGGGACTAGCGGGTATCAGGGAGACCCAGTACTTC.

The chain joins TRBV7-9 to TRBJ2-4; D is perhaps TRBD1 or TRBD2 (7 bases each). Germline V gene data show CDR1 as SEHNR and CDR2 as FQNEAQ (reference sequence). The V gene lost 3 bases and the J gene lost 8 bases, with 20 bases spanning the gap. The CDR3 spans 16 residues. The DNA of the CDR3 is TGTGCCAGCAGCTTGGGGGAGGGCAGGGGGGTCCACATTCAGTACTTC. This gives the protein CASSLGEGRGVHIQYF. The full variable domain, with the rest looked up from reference TRBV7-9 and TRBJ2-4, is DTGVSQNPRHKITKRGQNVTFRCDPISEHNRLYWYRQTLGQGPEFLTYFQNEAQLEKSRLLSDRFSAERPKGSFSTLEIQRTEQGDSAMYLCASSLGEGRGVHIQYFGAGTRLSVL.

This clonotype appeared once. The CDR3 nucleotides are TGTGCCAGCTCCCGGGTCACAGGGACGAACACCGGGGAGCTGTTTTTT. Translation: CASSRVTGTNTGELFF. The chain links TRBV18 to TRBJ2-2; tentatively, D is TRBD1 (6 bases). The CDR3 runs 16 residues. The germline V gene encodes CDR1 KGHSH and CDR2 LQKENI. V dropped 6 bases and J dropped 0 bases, with 14 bases sitting between them.

The chain recombines TRBV9 with TRBJ2-1; no firm D call. Germline V gives CDR1 SGDLS, CDR2 YYNGEE. The CDR3 is 17 residues long. The V gene lost 4 bases and the J gene lost 5 bases, with 22 bases spanning the gap. CDR3 loop: CASSLLDGQRLNNEQFF. DNA for the CDR3: TGTGCCAGCAGCTTACTGGACGGCCAACGTTTAAACAATGAGCAGTTCTTC.

This clonotype was recorded only once. CDR3 coding DNA: TGCGCCAGCAGCCGGGGCCCCGGGACTACAAAAGAGACCCAGTACTTC. The encoded protein is CASSRGPGTTKETQYF. The chain couples TRBV5-1 to TRBJ2-5, with 7 bases aligning to TRBD2. Germline V gives CDR1 SGHRS, CDR2 YFSETQ. This CDR3 has 16 residues. The junction had 12 bases not matched to a gene; V was cut back by 4 bases and J by 3 bases.

This chain links TRBV15 with TRBJ2-1, with 9 nucleotides matching TRBD1. J gave up 5 bases and V 5 bases, and 10 bases lay outside the gene matches. The CDR3 length is 16 residues. Looked up from germline, CDR1 is LNHNV and CDR2 is YYDKDF (reference sequence). Written as DNA, the CDR3 is TGTGCCACCAGCTCACCCACAGGGGGCGCGAACAATGAGCAGTTCTTC. This sequence encodes CATSSPTGGANNEQFF.